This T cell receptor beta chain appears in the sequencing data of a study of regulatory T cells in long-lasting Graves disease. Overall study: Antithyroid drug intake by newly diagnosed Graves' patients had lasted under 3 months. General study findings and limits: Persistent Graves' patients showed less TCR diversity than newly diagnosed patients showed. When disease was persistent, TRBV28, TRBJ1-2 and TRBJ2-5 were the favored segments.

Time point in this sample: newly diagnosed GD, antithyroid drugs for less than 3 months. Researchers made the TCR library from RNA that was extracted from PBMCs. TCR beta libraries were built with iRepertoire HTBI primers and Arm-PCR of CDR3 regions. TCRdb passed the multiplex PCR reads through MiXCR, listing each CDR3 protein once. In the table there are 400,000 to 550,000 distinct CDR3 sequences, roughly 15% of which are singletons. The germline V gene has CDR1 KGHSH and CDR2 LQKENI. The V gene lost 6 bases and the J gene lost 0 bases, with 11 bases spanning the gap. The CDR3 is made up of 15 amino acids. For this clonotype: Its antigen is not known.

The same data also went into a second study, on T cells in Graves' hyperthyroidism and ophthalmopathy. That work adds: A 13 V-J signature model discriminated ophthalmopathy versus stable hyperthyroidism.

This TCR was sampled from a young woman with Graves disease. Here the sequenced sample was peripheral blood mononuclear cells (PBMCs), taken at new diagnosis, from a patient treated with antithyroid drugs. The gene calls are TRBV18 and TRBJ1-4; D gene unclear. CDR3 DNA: TGTGCCAGCTCCTCCGACGGTACAACTAATGAAAAACTGTTTTTT. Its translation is CASSSDGTTNEKLFF.